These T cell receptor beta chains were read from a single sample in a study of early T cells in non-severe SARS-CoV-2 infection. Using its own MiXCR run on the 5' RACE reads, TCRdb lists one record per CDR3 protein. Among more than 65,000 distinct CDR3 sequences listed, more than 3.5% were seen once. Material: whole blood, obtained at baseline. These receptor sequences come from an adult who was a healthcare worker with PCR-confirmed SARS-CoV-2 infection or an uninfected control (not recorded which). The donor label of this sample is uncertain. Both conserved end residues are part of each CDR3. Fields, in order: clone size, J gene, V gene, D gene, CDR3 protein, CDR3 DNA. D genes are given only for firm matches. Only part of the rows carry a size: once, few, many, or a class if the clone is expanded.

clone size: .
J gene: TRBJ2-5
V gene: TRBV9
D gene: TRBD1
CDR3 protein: CASSQRQGRETQYF
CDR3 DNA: TGTGCCAGCAGCCAAAGACAGGGGCGGGAGACCCAGTACTTC

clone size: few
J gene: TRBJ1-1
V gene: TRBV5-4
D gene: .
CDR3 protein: CASRISTNSEAFF
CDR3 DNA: TGTGCCAGCAGAATTAGTACAAACTCTGAAGCTTTCTTT

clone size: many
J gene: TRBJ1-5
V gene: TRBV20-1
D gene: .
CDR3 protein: CSAGTSWTRNNQPQHF
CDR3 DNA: TGCAGTGCTGGAACCTCCTGGACACGGAACAATCAGCCCCAGCATTTT

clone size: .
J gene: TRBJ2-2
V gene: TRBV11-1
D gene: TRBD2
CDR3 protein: CASSFLAGGAYGELFF
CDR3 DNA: TGTGCCAGCAGCTTTCTAGCGGGGGGAGCTTACGGGGAGCTGTTTTTT

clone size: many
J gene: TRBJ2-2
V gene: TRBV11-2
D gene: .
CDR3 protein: CASSWSWELFF
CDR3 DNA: TGTGCCAGCAGCTGGTCGTGGGAGCTGTTTTTT

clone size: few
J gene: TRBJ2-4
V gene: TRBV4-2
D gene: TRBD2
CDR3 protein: CASSPPGLAGNIQYF
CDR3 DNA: TGTGCCAGCAGCCCACCGGGACTAGCGGGTAACATTCAGTACTTC

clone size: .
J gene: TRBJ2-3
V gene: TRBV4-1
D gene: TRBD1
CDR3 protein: CASSQDATGAGDTQYF
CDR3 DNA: TGCGCCAGCAGCCAAGATGCTACAGGGGCGGGAGATACGCAGTATTTT

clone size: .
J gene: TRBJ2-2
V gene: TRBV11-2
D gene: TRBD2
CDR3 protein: CASSGQREAGELFF
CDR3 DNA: TGTGCCAGCAGCGGACAGCGGGAGGCCGGGGAGCTGTTTTTT

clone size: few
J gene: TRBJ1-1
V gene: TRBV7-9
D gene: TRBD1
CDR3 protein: CASSFRGLGGTEAFF
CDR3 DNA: TGTGCCAGCAGCTTCAGGGGGCTCGGCGGCACTGAAGCTTTCTTT

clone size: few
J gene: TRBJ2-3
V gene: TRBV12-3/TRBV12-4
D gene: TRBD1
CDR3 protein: CASSLAGTGVTDTQYF
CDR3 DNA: TGTGCCAGCAGCCTAGCCGGGACAGGGGTCACAGATACGCAGTATTTT

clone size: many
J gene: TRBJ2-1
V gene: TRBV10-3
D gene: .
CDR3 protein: CAIRGAQNEQFF
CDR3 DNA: TGTGCCATCAGGGGCGCCCAAAATGAGCAGTTCTTC

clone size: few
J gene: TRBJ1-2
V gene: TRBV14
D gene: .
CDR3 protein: CASSQSRESRRPYGYTF
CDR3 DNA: TGTGCCAGCAGCCAATCGCGGGAATCACGAAGACCCTATGGCTACACCTTC

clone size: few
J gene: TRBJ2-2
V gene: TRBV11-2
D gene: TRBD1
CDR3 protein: CASSLRQGMNTGELFF
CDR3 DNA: TGTGCCAGCAGCCTGAGACAGGGGATGAACACCGGGGAGCTGTTTTTT

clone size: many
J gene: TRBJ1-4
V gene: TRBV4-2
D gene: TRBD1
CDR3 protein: CASSREPTGEKLFF
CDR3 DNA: TGTGCCAGCAGCCGCGAACCGACAGGGGAAAAACTGTTTTTT

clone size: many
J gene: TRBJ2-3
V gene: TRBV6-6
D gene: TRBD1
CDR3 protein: CASRRTGGTDTQYF
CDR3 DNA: TGTGCCAGCAGAAGGACAGGGGGCACAGATACGCAGTATTTT

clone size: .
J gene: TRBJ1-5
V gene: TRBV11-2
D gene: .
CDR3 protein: CASSSSSNQPQHF
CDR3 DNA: TGTGCCAGCAGCTCCAGCAGCAATCAGCCCCAGCATTTT

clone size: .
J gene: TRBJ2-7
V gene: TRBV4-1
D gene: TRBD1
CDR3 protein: CASSQGTGGLWEQYF
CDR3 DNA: TGCGCCAGCAGCCAAGGAACAGGGGGCCTGTGGGAGCAGTACTTC

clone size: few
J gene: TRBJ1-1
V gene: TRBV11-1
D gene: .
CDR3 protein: CASSFGDATTTEAFF
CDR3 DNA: TGTGCCAGCAGTTTTGGGGACGCGACTACCACTGAAGCTTTCTTT

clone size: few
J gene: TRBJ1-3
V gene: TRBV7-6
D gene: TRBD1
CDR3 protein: CASSLGRQGPKRNTIYF
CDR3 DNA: TGTGCCAGCAGCTTAGGGCGACAGGGTCCGAAGCGAAACACCATATATTTT

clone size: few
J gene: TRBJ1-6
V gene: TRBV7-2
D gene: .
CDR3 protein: CASSLETFSYNSPLHF
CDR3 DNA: TGTGCCAGCAGCTTAGAGACATTCTCCTATAATTCACCCCTCCACTTT

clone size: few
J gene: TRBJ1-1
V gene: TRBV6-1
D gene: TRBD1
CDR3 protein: CASRLQTGGRTEAFF
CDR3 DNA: TGTGCCAGCAGACTACAGACAGGGGGCCGTACTGAAGCTTTCTTT

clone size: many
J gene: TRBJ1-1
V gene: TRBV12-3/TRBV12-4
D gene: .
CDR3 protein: CASSVRLNTEAFF
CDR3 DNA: TGTGCCAGCAGTGTCCGATTGAACACTGAAGCTTTCTTT

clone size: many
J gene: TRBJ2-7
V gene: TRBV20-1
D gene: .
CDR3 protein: CSAYTGQSSYEQYF
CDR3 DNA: TGCAGTGCATACACAGGGCAAAGCTCCTACGAGCAGTACTTC

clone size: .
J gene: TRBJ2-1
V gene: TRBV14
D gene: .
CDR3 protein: CASSQGLLTYNEQFF
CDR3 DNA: TGTGCCAGCAGCCAAGGACTTTTAACCTACAATGAGCAGTTCTTC

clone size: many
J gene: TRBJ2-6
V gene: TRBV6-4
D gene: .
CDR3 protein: CASSVGGAGSGANVLTF
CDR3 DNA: TGTGCCAGCAGTGTCGGGGGCGCAGGCTCTGGGGCCAACGTCCTGACTTTC

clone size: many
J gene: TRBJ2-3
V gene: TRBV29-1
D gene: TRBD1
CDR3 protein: CSVEGPGQVTPDTQYF
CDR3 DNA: TGCAGCGTTGAAGGTCCGGGACAGGTGACTCCAGATACGCAGTATTTT

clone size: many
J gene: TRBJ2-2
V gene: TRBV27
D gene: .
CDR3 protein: CASSLRGLTGELFF
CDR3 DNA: TGTGCCAGCAGTTTACGGGGGCTCACCGGGGAGCTGTTTTTT

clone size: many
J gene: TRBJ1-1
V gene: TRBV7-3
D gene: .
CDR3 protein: CASSLNGGGTEAFF
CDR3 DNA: TGTGCCAGCAGCTTAAATGGGGGCGGGACTGAAGCTTTCTTT

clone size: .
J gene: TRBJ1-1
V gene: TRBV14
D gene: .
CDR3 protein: CASSPTRTPNTEAFF
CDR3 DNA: TGTGCCAGCAGCCCCACGAGAACGCCGAACACTGAAGCTTTCTTT

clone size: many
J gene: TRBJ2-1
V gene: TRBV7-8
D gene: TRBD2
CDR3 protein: CASSLGLAGGPYNEQFF
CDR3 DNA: TGTGCCAGCAGCTTGGGACTAGCGGGGGGGCCGTACAATGAGCAGTTCTTC

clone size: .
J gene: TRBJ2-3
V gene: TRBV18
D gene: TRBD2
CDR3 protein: CASSTRLGGTDTQYF
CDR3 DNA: TGTGCCAGCTCCACCAGACTCGGGGGGACAGATACGCAGTATTTT

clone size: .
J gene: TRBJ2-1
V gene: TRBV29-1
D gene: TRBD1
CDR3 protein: CSVRQGARNEQFF
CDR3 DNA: TGCAGCGTTAGGCAGGGGGCTCGGAATGAGCAGTTCTTC

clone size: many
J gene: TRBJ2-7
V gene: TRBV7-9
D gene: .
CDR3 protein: CASSLGTYEQYF
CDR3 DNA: TGTGCCAGCAGCTTGGGGACCTACGAGCAGTACTTC

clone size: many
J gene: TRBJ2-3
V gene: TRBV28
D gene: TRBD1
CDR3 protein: CASKKLQGTTDTQYF
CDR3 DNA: TGTGCCAGCAAAAAATTACAGGGGACCACAGATACGCAGTATTTT

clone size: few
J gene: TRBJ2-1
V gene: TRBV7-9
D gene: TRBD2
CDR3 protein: CASSSSGGANEQFF
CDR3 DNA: TGTGCCAGCAGCTCTAGCGGGGGGGCTAATGAGCAGTTCTTC

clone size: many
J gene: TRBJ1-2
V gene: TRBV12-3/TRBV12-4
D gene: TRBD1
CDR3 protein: CASSLEGANGYTF
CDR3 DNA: TGTGCCAGCAGTTTAGAGGGGGCGAATGGCTACACCTTC

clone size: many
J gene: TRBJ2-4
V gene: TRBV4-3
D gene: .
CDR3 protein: CASSQEGGGNIQYF
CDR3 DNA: TGCGCCAGCAGCCAAGAGGGGGGTGGAAACATTCAGTACTTC

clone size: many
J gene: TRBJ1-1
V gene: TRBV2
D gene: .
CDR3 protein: CASRKGLQTEAFF
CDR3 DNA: TGTGCCAGCAGGAAGGGACTTCAAACTGAAGCTTTCTTT

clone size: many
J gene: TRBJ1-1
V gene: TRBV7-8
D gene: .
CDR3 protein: CASSDLILGNTEAFF
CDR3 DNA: TGTGCCAGCAGCGATCTCATTCTAGGAAACACTGAAGCTTTCTTT

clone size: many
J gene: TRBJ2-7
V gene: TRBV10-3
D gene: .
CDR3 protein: CAISENTYEQYF
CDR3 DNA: TGTGCCATCAGTGAGAACACCTACGAGCAGTACTTC

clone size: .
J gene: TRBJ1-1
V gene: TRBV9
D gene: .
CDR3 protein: CASSVADRATEAFF
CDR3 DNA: TGTGCCAGCAGCGTTGCAGACAGAGCCACTGAAGCTTTCTTT

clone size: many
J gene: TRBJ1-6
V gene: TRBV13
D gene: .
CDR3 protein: CASSLVHPGDSPLHF
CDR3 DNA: TGTGCCAGCAGCTTAGTACACCCCGGAGATTCACCCCTCCACTTT

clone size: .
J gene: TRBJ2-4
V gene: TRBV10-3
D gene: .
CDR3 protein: CATSEGDIQYF
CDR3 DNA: TGTGCCACCAGTGAGGGCGACATTCAGTACTTC

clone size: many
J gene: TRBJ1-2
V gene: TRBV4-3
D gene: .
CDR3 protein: CASSRETAVGKYGYTF
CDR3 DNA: TGCGCCAGCAGCCGGGAAACGGCGGTAGGGAAGTATGGCTACACCTTC

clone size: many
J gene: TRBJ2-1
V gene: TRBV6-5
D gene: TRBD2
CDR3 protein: CASSYSLAGAHLSSYNEQFF
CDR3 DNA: TGTGCCAGCAGTTACTCACTAGCGGGGGCCCATTTGAGCTCCTACAATGAGCAGTTCTTC

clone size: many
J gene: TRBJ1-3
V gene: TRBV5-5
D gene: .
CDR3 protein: CASSPGRSSGNTIYF
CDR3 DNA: TGTGCCAGCAGCCCCGGACGGAGCTCTGGAAACACCATATATTTT

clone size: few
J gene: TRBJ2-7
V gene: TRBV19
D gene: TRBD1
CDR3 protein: CASSTGQVPYEQYF
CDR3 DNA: TGTGCCAGTAGTACGGGACAGGTCCCCTACGAGCAGTACTTC

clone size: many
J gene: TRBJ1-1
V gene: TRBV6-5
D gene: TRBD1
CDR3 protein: CASSYSTGTGEAFF
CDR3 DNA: TGTGCCAGCAGTTACTCGACCGGGACAGGGGAGGCTTTCTTT

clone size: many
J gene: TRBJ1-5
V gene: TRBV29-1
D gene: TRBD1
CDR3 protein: CSVAAGTGLNQPQHF
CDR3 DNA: TGCAGCGTAGCAGCCGGGACAGGGCTAAATCAGCCCCAGCATTTT

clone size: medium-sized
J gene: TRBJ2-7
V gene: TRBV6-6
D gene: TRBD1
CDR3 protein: CASSPGTGVYEQYF
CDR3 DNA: TGTGCCAGCAGCCCCGGGACAGGAGTGTACGAGCAGTACTTC

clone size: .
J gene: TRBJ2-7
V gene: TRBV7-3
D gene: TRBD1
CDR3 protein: CASSPEAGGSYEQYF
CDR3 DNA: TGTGCCAGCAGCCCAGAGGCAGGGGGCAGTTACGAGCAGTACTTC

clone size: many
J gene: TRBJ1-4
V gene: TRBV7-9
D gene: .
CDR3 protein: CASSFSRQSNEKLFF
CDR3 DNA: TGTGCCAGCAGCTTTTCGCGACAGTCTAATGAAAAACTGTTTTTT

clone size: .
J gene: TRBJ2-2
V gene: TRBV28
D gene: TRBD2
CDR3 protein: CASSNGLAGDYGELFF
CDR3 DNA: TGTGCCAGCAGTAACGGACTAGCGGGGGATTACGGGGAGCTGTTTTTT

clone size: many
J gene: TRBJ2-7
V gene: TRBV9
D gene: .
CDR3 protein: CASSSHRGSSYEQYF
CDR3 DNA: TGTGCCAGCAGCTCCCACCGGGGGAGCTCCTACGAGCAGTACTTC

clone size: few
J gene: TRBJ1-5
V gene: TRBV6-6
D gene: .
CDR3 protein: CASRPTTVNQPQHF
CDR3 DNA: TGTGCCAGCAGACCAACGACAGTAAATCAGCCCCAGCATTTT

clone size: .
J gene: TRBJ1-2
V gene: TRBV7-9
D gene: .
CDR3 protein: CASSWEGGYGYTF
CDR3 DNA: TGTGCCAGCAGCTGGGAGGGAGGCTATGGCTACACCTTC

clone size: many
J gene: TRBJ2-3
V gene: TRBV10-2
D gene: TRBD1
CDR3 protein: CASLDRGRNTQYF
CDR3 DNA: TGCGCCAGCCTGGACAGGGGGCGCAATACGCAGTATTTT

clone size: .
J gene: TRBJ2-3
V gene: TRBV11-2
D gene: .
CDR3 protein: CASSLVGGSTDTQYF
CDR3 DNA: TGTGCCAGCAGCTTAGTCGGCGGAAGCACAGATACGCAGTATTTT

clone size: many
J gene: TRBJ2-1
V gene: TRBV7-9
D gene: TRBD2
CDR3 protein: CASSDPWEGLAGSLYNEQFF
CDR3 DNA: TGTGCCAGCAGCGACCCCTGGGAGGGACTAGCGGGCAGTCTCTACAATGAGCAGTTCTTC

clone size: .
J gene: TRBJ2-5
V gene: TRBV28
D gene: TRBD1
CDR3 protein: CASSPNGQGNRETQYF
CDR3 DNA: TGTGCCAGCAGTCCCAACGGACAGGGGAACCGGGAGACCCAGTACTTC